The rows below give T cell receptor beta chains drawn from one sample of a study of T-cell memory formation after mild COVID-19. TCRdb ran MiXCR on the 5' RACE reads and lists one entry per CDR3 protein. In the table there are about 350,000 distinct CDR3 sequences, 12% to 15% of which are singletons. The sequenced sample was PBMCs or a T cell subset sorted from them (not recorded which). The source of these receptors is a man aged 18 to 29 who had mild COVID-19 (a few samples of this study predate the infection). Cell type and time point are not known. Each CDR3 is given with its conserved first and last residue. The order of the fields is D gene, clone size, V gene, J gene, CDR3 protein, CDR3 DNA. The D gene is left open where the match is weak. Some rows mark clone size as missing; the rest say once, few, many or name a class of expanded clone.

TRBD1,few,TRBV5-6,TRBJ2-1,CASSTYGQGRNEQFF,TGTGCCAGCAGCACGTATGGACAGGGGAGGAATGAGCAGTTCTTC
-,few,TRBV4-2,TRBJ2-2,CASSQGTNANTGELFF,TGTGCCAGCAGCCAAGGGACCAACGCGAACACCGGGGAGCTGTTTTTT
TRBD1,few,TRBV6-6,TRBJ2-1,CASSGQGIEQFF,TGTGCCAGCAGTGGACAGGGGATAGAGCAGTTCTTC
-,few,TRBV7-3,TRBJ2-2,CASSPFGQLNTGELFF,TGTGCCAGCAGCCCATTCGGACAGCTGAACACCGGGGAGCTGTTTTTT
-,-,TRBV6-1,TRBJ1-5,CASRGSRVNQPQHF,TGTGCCAGCAGGGGATCCAGGGTCAATCAGCCCCAGCATTTT
TRBD1,-,TRBV6-5,TRBJ2-6,CASTPRTGYSGANVLTF,TGTGCCAGCACCCCCAGGACAGGTTACTCTGGGGCCAACGTCCTGACTTTC
TRBD1,few,TRBV4-2,TRBJ2-1,CASSPNTGQGPNEQFF,TGTGCCAGCAGCCCCAATACGGGACAGGGTCCCAATGAGCAGTTCTTC
-,few,TRBV7-9,TRBJ1-6,CASSLSGRQYNSPLHF,TGTGCCAGCAGCTTATCGGGGCGACAGTATAATTCACCCCTCCACTTT
TRBD1,few,TRBV11-2,TRBJ1-5,CASSFPGQGPDSNQPQHF,TGTGCCAGCAGCTTTCCGGGACAGGGCCCAGATAGCAATCAGCCCCAGCATTTT
-,-,TRBV20-1,TRBJ2-1,CSARPERTHNEQFF,TGCAGTGCTAGACCAGAGCGGACCCACAATGAGCAGTTCTTC
-,-,TRBV29-1,TRBJ2-4,CSVNLDRNIQYF,TGCAGCGTTAACTTAGACAGAAACATTCAGTACTTC
TRBD1,-,TRBV20-1,TRBJ2-7,CSARDEVGQGASEQYF,TGCAGTGCTAGAGATGAAGTGGGACAGGGGGCTAGCGAGCAGTACTTC
-,few,TRBV7-3,TRBJ2-1,CASSLTNYNEQFF,TGTGCCAGCAGCCTCACTAACTACAATGAGCAGTTCTTC
TRBD1,-,TRBV29-1,TRBJ2-5,CSVETGGRGETQYF,TGCAGCGTCGAGACAGGGGGCCGGGGCGAGACCCAGTACTTC
-,-,TRBV9,TRBJ1-4,CASSVSSFTNEKLFF,TGTGCCAGCAGCGTTTCCAGTTTCACTAATGAAAAACTGTTTTTT
TRBD2,-,TRBV28,TRBJ2-5,CASSFPAGGEETQYF,TGTGCCAGCAGTTTCCCAGCGGGGGGCGAGGAGACCCAGTACTTC
-,once,TRBV7-2,TRBJ1-4,CASRRDRFNEKLFF,TGTGCCAGCAGGCGAGACAGGTTTAATGAAAAACTGTTTTTT
-,few,TRBV4-1,TRBJ1-1,CASSPNPGGLATEAFF,TGCGCCAGCAGCCCTAATCCGGGCGGACTAGCTACTGAAGCTTTCTTT
TRBD1,-,TRBV7-3,TRBJ2-2,CASSLERDSTGELFF,TGTGCCAGCAGCTTAGAAAGGGACAGCACCGGGGAGCTGTTTTTT
-,many,TRBV2,TRBJ2-4,CASSRGGGKNIQYF,TGTGCCAGCAGCCGCGGAGGGGGGAAAAACATTCAGTACTTC
-,few,TRBV6-5,TRBJ2-1,CASSPEGASAYNEQFF,TGTGCCAGCAGTCCGGAGGGGGCTAGCGCCTACAATGAGCAGTTCTTC
-,-,TRBV5-1,TRBJ1-1,CASSLAAGVLNTEAFF,TGCGCCAGCAGCTTGGCCGCAGGGGTTTTGAACACTGAAGCTTTCTTT
TRBD1,-,TRBV6-5,TRBJ1-2,CASSYSAGGGYGYTF,TGTGCCAGCAGTTACTCGGCAGGGGGTGGCTATGGCTACACCTTC
-,-,TRBV7-9,TRBJ2-5,CASSLWGLEETQYF,TGTGCCAGCAGCTTATGGGGTCTGGAAGAGACCCAGTACTTC
-,few,TRBV27,TRBJ2-1,CASSFQGHNEQFF,TGTGCCAGCAGTTTTCAGGGGCACAATGAGCAGTTCTTC
-,few,TRBV6-6,TRBJ1-3,CANPSGSAAGNTIYF,TGTGCCAACCCCAGTGGGTCAGCGGCTGGAAACACCATATATTTT
TRBD1,few,TRBV4-1,TRBJ2-1,CASSPDKTGGTYNEQFF,TGCGCCAGCAGCCCAGATAAAACAGGGGGGACCTACAATGAGCAGTTCTTC
-,few,TRBV12-3/TRBV12-4,TRBJ2-5,CASSRTAEEETQYF,TGTGCCAGCAGCAGGACAGCCGAGGAGGAGACCCAGTACTTC
TRBD1,few,TRBV20-1,TRBJ2-7,CSAHRGQGAGEQYF,TGCAGTGCCCATCGCGGACAGGGGGCGGGAGAGCAGTACTTC
TRBD2,many,TRBV7-2,TRBJ2-3,CASSPALAGGQDTQYF,TGTGCCAGCAGCCCCGCCCTAGCGGGGGGGCAAGATACGCAGTATTTT
-,few,TRBV10-3,TRBJ2-2,CAIKPAGRGTGELFF,TGTGCCATCAAACCCGCAGGACGAGGAACCGGGGAGCTGTTTTTT
-,-,TRBV12-3/TRBV12-4,TRBJ2-2,CASSPGLTGELFF,TGTGCCAGCAGTCCGGGTCTCACCGGGGAGCTGTTTTTT
-,few,TRBV4-3,TRBJ2-7,CASSQDGVGAPLGEQYF,TGCGCCAGCAGCCAAGATGGGGTAGGGGCTCCCCTTGGCGAGCAGTACTTC
-,-,TRBV5-5,TRBJ2-1,CASSFWAGSSYNEQFF,TGTGCCAGCAGCTTCTGGGCGGGTAGCTCCTACAATGAGCAGTTCTTC
TRBD2,many,TRBV5-1,TRBJ2-2,CASSPAGAGVAGELFF,TGCGCCAGCAGCCCAGCGGGGGCCGGCGTAGCCGGGGAGCTGTTTTTT
-,many,TRBV7-9,TRBJ2-1,CASVGSTNEQFF,TGTGCCAGCGTGGGATCTACCAATGAGCAGTTCTTC
-,-,TRBV29-1,TRBJ1-2,CSVDANYGYTF,TGCAGCGTTGATGCTAACTATGGCTACACCTTC
-,-,TRBV20-1,TRBJ1-5,CSARDLGFSNQPQHF,TGCAGTGCTAGAGATCTGGGTTTTAGCAATCAGCCCCAGCATTTT
-,few,TRBV7-8,TRBJ2-1,CASSLDFQPQFF,TGTGCCAGCAGCTTGGACTTCCAACCCCAGTTCTTC
-,-,TRBV9,TRBJ2-5,CFPVEWRETQYF,TGTTTTCCCGTAGAGTGGCGGGAGACCCAGTACTTC
-,few,TRBV6-4,TRBJ1-2,CASSDKGVVGYTF,TGTGCCAGCAGTGATAAGGGTGTCGTCGGCTACACCTTC
TRBD2,few,TRBV4-2,TRBJ2-5,CASSQVGAGGQETQYF,TGTGCCAGCAGCCAAGTGGGAGCGGGGGGCCAAGAGACCCAGTACTTC
-,few,TRBV12-3/TRBV12-4,TRBJ1-1,CASSLWVGSSEAFF,TGTGCCAGCAGTTTATGGGTAGGGTCATCCGAAGCTTTCTTT